This TCR beta chain appears in the sequencing data of a study of T-cell memory formation after mild COVID-19. In the study overall: TCR clusters showed largely donor specificity.

Using constant-segment primers, 5'RACE produced TCR alpha and TCR beta cDNA libraries carrying sample barcodes and UMIs. TCRdb redid the calling of the 5' RACE reads with MiXCR, one entry per CDR3 protein. Here the sample spans around 180,000 distinct CDR3 sequences, around 18% being singletons. Whole-study results and caveats: CD4/CD8 balance characterized clones contracting day 15 to 85, and CD4+ skew characterized later expanders. A subset of responding clones appeared in pre-infection memory, suggesting cross-reactive memory joined.

About this clonotype itself: What it recognizes is unknown.

CDR1 is DFQATT, CDR2 SNEGSKA, per germline (reference sequence). V trimming: 5 bases; J trimming: 6 bases; junction bases outside the gene matches: 11. There are 14 residues in the CDR3. The TCR sequence derives from a man aged 18 to 29 who had mild COVID-19 (a few samples of this study predate the infection). Cell type and time point are not known. The chain links TRBV20-1 to TRBJ2-5; TRBD1 matches at 8 bases. The sample taken for sequencing was PBMCs or a T cell subset sorted from them (not recorded which). The CDR3 DNA is TGCAGTGCTCGTCGGACAGGGACCAGGAAGACCCAGTACTTC. Translation gives CSARRTGTRKTQYF.